The clone carrying this T cell receptor beta chain was detected many times. Its antigen remains unknown. PBMCs were density-gradient isolated from roughly 9.5 ml fresh blood. RNA transcripts yielded amplified TCR beta CDR3 regions. The authors performed first-round RT-PCR with HTBI primers and then a second-round multiplex PCR. Each CDR3 protein is one row after TCRdb ran MiXCR on the multiplex PCR reads. This sample yields fewer than 600,000 distinct CDR3 sequences, of which 13% to 15% are seen a single time; approximately 9.8% belongs to the top ten. This specimen comes from a study of Graves' ophthalmopathy and Graves' hyperthyroidism. On the study more broadly: No treatment had been given when peripheral blood was collected at initial diagnosis. Study findings and constraints: Discriminating ophthalmopathy from stable hyperthyroidism, a 13-signature model attained a sensitivity of about 88% and a specificity of about 81%. Detection in blood was also observed for most expanded thyroid clonotypes above 0.001 frequency.

This CDR3 is built from 15 residues. CDR1 and CDR2 (germline): SNHLY, FYNNEI. V was shortened by 3 bases and J by 4 bases, with 15 bases between the two germline ends. This receptor was obtained from a woman aged 25 to 39 with Graves' ophthalmopathy. The genes are TRBV2 and TRBJ1-1; D not resolved. Sequenced sample: blood. Written as DNA, the CDR3 is TGTGCCAGCAGTGAGGTTGAAGGGATCGGCACTGAAGCTTTCTTT. It specifies CASSEVEGIGTEAFF.